The 19 T cell receptor beta chains below come from one sample, sequenced in a study of shared clonotypes between healthy human individuals. This table comes from immunoSEQ multiplex PCR, and its TCRdb copy is limited to in-frame clones, with some not included. This sample carries 2 million to 2.5 million clones, 90% to 96% of them seen once, and the ten largest clones take over 0.1%. The sample was naive CD4+ T cells sorted from blood. The subset was: CD45RA+ positively selected. All receptors come from a man between 18 and 29 years old in good health.

The CDR3 nucleotides read TGTGCCAGCAGTGGTGGGGGGCTAGCGGGACTCTCCTACGAGCAGTACTTC. It codes for CASSGGGLAGLSYEQYF. This sequence joins TRBV28 and TRBJ2-7; 9 nucleotides agree with TRBD2. Germline V gives CDR1 MDHEN, CDR2 SYDVKM. This CDR3 region has 17 residues. Trimming took 5 bases from V and 0 from J; bases not matched to a gene: 11.

This chain links TRBV9 with TRBJ1-3; no clear D gene. Germline V gives CDR1 SGDLS, CDR2 YYNGEE. V shed 4 bases and J shed 4 bases, with 15 bases lying between them. The CDR3 has 15 amino acids. The CDR3 reads CASSFDPDVGNTIYF. The DNA of the CDR3 is TGTGCCAGCAGCTTTGACCCGGACGTGGGAAACACCATATATTTT.

J is TRBJ1-2 and V is TRBV6-5; 7 bases are a match to TRBD1. Germline V gene sequence: CDR1 MNHEY, CDR2 SVGAGI. The CDR3 covers 15 residues. V lost 4 bases, J lost 5 bases, and 10 bases stayed unmatched. This CDR3 is CASSSQGSYSYGYTF. CDR3 DNA: TGTGCCAGCAGTTCACAGGGGTCTTACTCATATGGCTACACCTTC.

The chain employs TRBV14 and TRBJ1-2; D uncertain. The V end was cut by 0 bases, the J end by 7 bases, with 6 bases between. This CDR3 comprises 12 residues. The germline V gene has CDR1 SGHDN and CDR2 FVKESK. CDR3 DNA sequence: TGTGCCAGCAGCCAAGACCGGCTTGGCTACACCTTC. It is translated as CASSQDRLGYTF.

V and J are TRBV7-2 and TRBJ1-1, with D perhaps TRBD1 (6 bases). This CDR3 contains 15 residues. Germline V gene sequence: CDR1 SGHTA, CDR2 FQGNSA. The ends were cut back, 4 bases at V and 4 bases at J, with 16 bases in the middle. This CDR3 reads CASSSSLGATTEAFF. The CDR3, as DNA: TGTGCCAGCAGCTCCTCTTTGGGGGCGACCACTGAAGCTTTCTTT.

The table lists this clone with a count of one. This chain connects TRBV11-1 to TRBJ2-5; no firm D call. Germline values: CDR1 SGHAT, CDR2 FQDESV (reference sequence). This CDR3 has 11 residues. Trimming took off 6 bases at V and 3 bases at J, with 5 bases between the two ends. This CDR3 reads CASRNKETQYF. The CDR3 DNA reads as TGTGCCAGCAGGAATAAAGAGACCCAGTACTTC.

The genes are TRBV28 and TRBJ2-5, with 8 bases matching TRBD2. The CDR3 is made up of 17 amino acids. Germline V gene data show CDR1 as MDHEN and CDR2 as SYDVKM. J was trimmed by 3 bases and V by 6 bases; bases with no gene match: 15. Here the CDR3 DNA reads TGTGCCAGCAGCCCCTATCGGGGGGGCCGTCGCGAAGAGACCCAGTACTTC. It is translated as CASSPYRGGRREETQYF.

This chain joins TRBV29-1 and TRBJ1-2, with a possible D match to TRBD1 (6 bases). The CDR3 consists of 13 residues. V lost 0 bases to trimming and J lost 4 bases, with 9 bases between them. Germline CDR1 reads SQVTM; CDR2 reads ANQGSEA. Here the CDR3 reads CSVEDTGPYGYTF. DNA of the CDR3: TGCAGCGTTGAAGATACAGGGCCCTATGGCTACACCTTC.

The chain uses TRBV10-3 and TRBJ2-2; D is undetermined. Trimming removed 10 bases at V and 2 bases at J, with 8 bases between. The length of the CDR3 is 12 residues. The V gene's germline CDR1 is ENHRY and CDR2 SYGVKD. The CDR3 region has the DNA TGTGCCACCAAGACTAACACCGGGGAGCTGTTTTTT. Translated, it gives CATKTNTGELFF.

This clone was picked up one time. The same CDR3 is also encoded by other DNA sequences in this sample. V and J are TRBV5-1 and TRBJ2-3, with D possibly being TRBD1 or TRBD2 (5 bases each). V shed 3 bases and J shed 0 bases, with 11 bases lying between them. The CDR3 loop spans 15 amino acids. Germline CDR1 and CDR2: SGHRS and YFSETQ. CDR3 DNA: TGCGCCAGCAGCTCGGGGACCTCTAGCACAGATACGCAGTATTTT. Translated: CASSSGTSSTDTQYF.

The chain has TRBV12-5 and TRBJ2-3; TRBD1 matches 8 bases. The germline CDR1 and CDR2 sequences are LGHNT and FRNRAP. This CDR3 is 14 amino acids long. V lost 6 bases, J lost 4 bases, and 6 bases stayed unmatched. CDR3 coding DNA: TGTGCTAGTGGCCATGGACAGGGATCAGATACGCAGTATTTT. It codes for CASGHGQGSDTQYF.

V usage is TRBV4-1 and J usage is TRBJ2-1; TRBD2 agrees at 13 bases. The CDR3 spans 16 residues. CDR1 and CDR2 (germline): MGHRA, YSYEKL. V lost 3 bases to trimming and J lost 10 bases; unmatched junction nucleotides: 9. The CDR3 reads CASSQRGLAGEWEQFF. The CDR3 DNA is TGCGCCAGCAGCCAGCGCGGACTAGCGGGAGAATGGGAGCAGTTCTTC.

This clone appeared a single time. The chain carries TRBV6-6 and TRBJ2-5; 7 bases are a match to TRBD2. V trimming: 1 base; J trimming: 4 bases; junction bases outside the gene matches: 3. Germline V gene sequence: CDR1 MNHNY, CDR2 SVGAGI (reference sequence). This CDR3 is 14 amino acids long. Here the CDR3 DNA reads TGTGCCAGCAGTTACTGGGGGGAGGGAGAGACCCAGTACTTC. It specifies CASSYWGEGETQYF.

The chain has TRBV5-6 and TRBJ2-1; D unresolved. The CDR3 extends over 17 amino acids. Trimming took off 1 base at V and 0 bases at J, with 14 bases between the two ends. Per germline, CDR1 SGHDT and CDR2 YYEEEE. CDR3 sequence reads: CASSLSMASGSYNEQFF. In DNA, the CDR3 is TGTGCCAGCAGCTTGAGTATGGCCTCGGGCTCCTACAATGAGCAGTTCTTC.

The chain links TRBV2 to TRBJ1-1, with 7 bases identical to TRBD1. CDR1 and CDR2 (germline): SNHLY, FYNNEI. The J segment lost 0 bases and the V segment lost 11 bases, leaving 6 bases of the junction unmatched. CDR3 size: 13 residues. The CDR3 DNA reads TGTGCCTCCCGCAGGGGGATGAACACTGAAGCTTTCTTT. Translation gives CASRRGMNTEAFF. The full variable domain, rest sourced from reference TRBV2 and TRBJ1-1, is EPEVTQTPSHQVTQMGQEVILRCVPISNHLYFYWYRQILGQKVEFLVSFYNNEISEKSEIFDDQFSVERPDGSNFTLKIRSTKLEDSAMYFCASRRGMNTEAFFGQGTRLTVV.

The CDR3 DNA is TGTGCCATCAGTGAGTCGACGACTATGGACTACACCTTC. It encodes CAISESTTMDYTF. V is TRBV10-3 and J is TRBJ1-2; D not certain. The CDR3 totals 13 residues. Deletions cut 0 bases from V and 10 bases from J, with 12 bases between. Looked up from germline, CDR1 is ENHRY and CDR2 is SYGVKD.

A remark on this clone: Additional DNA sequences in this sample encode the identical CDR3. This chain connects TRBV20-1 to TRBJ2-3; no definite D call. The CDR3 sequence is 11 residues long. CDR1 DFQATT and CDR2 SNEGSKA come from the germline V gene (reference sequence). V lost 4 bases and J 4 bases, leaving 6 bases between the germline ends. CDR3 loop: CSATRSDTQYF. The CDR3 bases are TGCAGTGCTACCCGATCAGATACGCAGTATTTT.

The chain combines TRBV10-3 with TRBJ1-3; 7 nucleotides agree with TRBD1. Germline V gene lookup returns CDR1 ENHRY and CDR2 SYGVKD. V was clipped by 11 bases and J by 0 bases; unmatched bases: 13. CDR3 length: 16 residues. In DNA, the CDR3 is TGTGCCGGCTCGGGACAGCCGGGAAGCTCTGGAAACACCATATATTTT. Its translation is CAGSGQPGSSGNTIYF.

V and J are TRBV5-4 and TRBJ2-5, with D possibly being TRBD2 (5 bases). The CDR3 spans 16 residues. With 4 bases removed from V and 5 bases from J, the gap between germline ends came to 21 bases. Germline V gene sequence: CDR1 SGHNT, CDR2 YYREEE (reference sequence). The CDR3 region is CASSLQAPGGVETQYF. The CDR3 DNA is TGTGCCAGCAGCCTCCAGGCTCCTGGAGGTGTGGAGACCCAGTACTTC.